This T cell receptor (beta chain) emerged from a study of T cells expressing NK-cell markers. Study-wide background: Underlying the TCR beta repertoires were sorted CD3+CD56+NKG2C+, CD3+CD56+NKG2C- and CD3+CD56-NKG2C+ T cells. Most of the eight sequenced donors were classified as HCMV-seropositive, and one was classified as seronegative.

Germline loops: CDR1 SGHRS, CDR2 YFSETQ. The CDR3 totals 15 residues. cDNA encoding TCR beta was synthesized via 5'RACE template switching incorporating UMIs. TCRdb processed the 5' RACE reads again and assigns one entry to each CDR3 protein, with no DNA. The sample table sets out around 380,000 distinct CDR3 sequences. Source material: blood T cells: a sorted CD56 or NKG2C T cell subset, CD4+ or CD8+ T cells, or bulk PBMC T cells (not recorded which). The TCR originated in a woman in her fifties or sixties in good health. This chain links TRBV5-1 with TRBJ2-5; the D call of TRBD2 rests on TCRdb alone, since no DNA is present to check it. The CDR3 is CASSLSGSGMETQYF.